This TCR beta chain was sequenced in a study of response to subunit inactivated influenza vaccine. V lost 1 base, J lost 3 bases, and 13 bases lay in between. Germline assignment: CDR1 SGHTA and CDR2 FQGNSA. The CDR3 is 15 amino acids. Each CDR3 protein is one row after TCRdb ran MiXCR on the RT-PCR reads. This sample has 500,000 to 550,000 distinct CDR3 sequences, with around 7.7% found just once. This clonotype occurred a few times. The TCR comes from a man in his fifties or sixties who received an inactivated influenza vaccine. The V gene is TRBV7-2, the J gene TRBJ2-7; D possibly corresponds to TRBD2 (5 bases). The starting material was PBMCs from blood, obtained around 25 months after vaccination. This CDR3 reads CASSLVTGTLYEQYF. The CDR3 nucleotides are TGTGCCAGCAGCTTAGTCACGGGAACCCTCTACGAGCAGTACTTC.